Listed here are 10 T cell receptor beta chains from one sample, sequenced in a study of cytomegalovirus exposure and HLA in healthy donors. PCR used 60 Vbeta primers and 13 Jbeta primers. The repertoire was sequenced with immunoSEQ multiplex PCR; TCRdb's copy has only in-frame clones and lacks some. The sample has 90,000 or so clones, 75% to 80% seen once. The source material was PBMCs. These TCRs come from a female donor in good health and CMV-seronegative.

This clone showed up just once. This chain links TRBV4-2 with TRBJ2-7; weak D call: TRBD2 (6 bases). The CDR3 has 19 residues. Per germline, CDR1 LGHNA and CDR2 YNFKEQ. V was clipped by 0 bases and J by 2 bases, with 23 bases between them. CDR3 region: CASSQDWGERADQTYEQYF. The DNA for the CDR3 is TGTGCCAGCAGCCAAGACTGGGGGGAGAGGGCGGACCAAACCTACGAGCAGTACTTC.

The chain uses TRBV28 and TRBJ1-1; the match to TRBD1 covers 9 bases. From germline, CDR1 is MDHEN and CDR2 SYDVKM. This CDR3 has 13 amino acids. V dropped 6 bases and J dropped 4; count of bases not matched to a gene: 3. CDR3 sequence (DNA): TGTGCCAGCAGACGACAGGGGGGCACTGAAGCTTTCTTT. It codes for CASRRQGGTEAFF. Looking up the rest from reference TRBV28 and TRBJ1-1 gives the full variable domain: DVKVTQSSRYLVKRTGEKVFLECVQDMDHENMFWYRQDPGLGLRLIYFSYDVKMKEKGDIPEGYSVSREKKERFSLILESASTNQTSMYLCASRRQGGTEAFFGQGTRLTVV.

Of note for this clone: Sequence at one end of the junction differs from germline and may be a read error. The V gene is TRBV7-9, the J gene TRBJ1-1; TRBD1 matches 8 bases. The germline CDR1 and CDR2 sequences are SEHNR and FQNEAQ (reference sequence). The CDR3 is made up of 13 amino acids. The CDR3 loop is CSSSGTGNTEAFF. The DNA of the CDR3 is TGTTCCAGCAGCGGGACAGGGAACACTGAAGCTTTCTTT. Full variable domain (remainder filled in from reference TRBV7-9 and TRBJ1-1): DTGVSQNPRHKITKRGQNVTFRCDPISEHNRLYWYRQTLGQGPEFLTYFQNEAQLEKSRLLSDRFSAERPKGSFSTLEIQRTEQGDSAMYLCSSSGTGNTEAFFGQGTRLTVV.

The J gene is TRBJ2-5, the V gene TRBV5-6; 9 bases are shared with TRBD1. The CDR3 runs to 13 residues. J lost 4 bases, V lost 3 bases, and 1 base had no gene match. Germline V gene data show CDR1 as SGHDT and CDR2 as YYEEEE. The CDR3 coding sequence is TGTGCCAGCAGCTGGGGACAGGGAGAGACCCAGTACTTC. Protein: CASSWGQGETQYF.

V is TRBV6-5 and J is TRBJ1-2; no definite D call. This CDR3 is built from 15 residues. CDR1 and CDR2 (germline): MNHEY, SVGAGI. Trimming pared 6 bases from V and 1 base from J, leaving 15 bases between. CDR3: CASSPTTTINYGYTF. As DNA, the CDR3 is TGTGCCAGCAGCCCCACAACTACTATTAACTATGGCTACACCTTC.

This clone was detected only once. This chain joins TRBV7-6 and TRBJ2-2; 10 nucleotides match TRBD2. Germline V gene lookup returns CDR1 SGHVS and CDR2 FNYEAQ. This CDR3 is built from 14 residues. V was clipped by 8 bases and J by 6 bases; unmatched bases: 6. The CDR3 DNA is TGTGCCAGCTCAATGAGCGGGGGGGCCGGGGAGCTGTTTTTT. This codes for CASSMSGGAGELFF.

V gene TRBV14 combines with J gene TRBJ2-1; no clear D gene. The CDR3 runs to 10 residues. V lost 5 bases and J lost 13, with 9 bases in between. CDR1 SGHDN and CDR2 FVKESK come from the germline V gene. The CDR3 nucleotides read TGTGCCAGCAGCGGTAGCACCCAGTTCTTC. It translates to CASSGSTQFF.

The sample holds a few counts of this clone. The rearrangement links TRBV7-2 to TRBJ2-7, with D perhaps matching TRBD1 (5 bases). The CDR3 is 13 amino acids. V lost 1 base and J lost 9, with 13 bases in between. In germline, CDR1 is SGHTA, CDR2 FQGNSA. The CDR3 nucleotides are TGTGCCAGCAGCTTAGAGAGACAGCGTGGGCAGTACTTC. It yields the protein CASSLERQRGQYF. Full variable domain (outside the CDR3, taken from reference TRBV7-2 and TRBJ2-7): GAGVSQSPSNKVTEKGKDVELRCDPISGHTALYWYRQSLGQGLEFLIYFQGNSAPDKSGLPSDRFSAERTGGSVSTLTIQRTQQEDSAVYLCASSLERQRGQYFGPGTRLTVT.

The chain employs TRBV19 and TRBJ1-2, with TRBD1 matching 7 bases. Germline CDR1 reads LNHDA; CDR2 reads SQIVND (reference sequence). This CDR3 region has 14 residues. The ends lost 5 bases at V and 4 bases at J; junction bases unmatched: 7. CDR3 nucleotides: TGTGCCAGTAGTCCCGACAGGGAGCGCTATGGCTACACCTTC. As protein: CASSPDRERYGYTF.

The rearrangement links TRBV5-1 to TRBJ1-4, with 7 bases lining up with TRBD1. The ends lost 2 bases at V and 4 bases at J; junction bases unmatched: 8. The CDR3 extends over 16 amino acids. Germline V gene sequence: CDR1 SGHRS, CDR2 YFSETQ. CDR3 nucleotide sequence: TGCGCCAGCAGCTTCTTCCGACAGGGCAGTAATGAAAAACTGTTTTTT. This codes for CASSFFRQGSNEKLFF. Complete variable domain (other parts from reference TRBV5-1 and TRBJ1-4): KAGVTQTPRYLIKTRGQQVTLSCSPISGHRSVSWYQQTPGQGLQFLFEYFSETQRNKGNFPGRFSGRQFSNSRSEMNVSTLELGDSALYLCASSFFRQGSNEKLFFGSGTQLSVL.